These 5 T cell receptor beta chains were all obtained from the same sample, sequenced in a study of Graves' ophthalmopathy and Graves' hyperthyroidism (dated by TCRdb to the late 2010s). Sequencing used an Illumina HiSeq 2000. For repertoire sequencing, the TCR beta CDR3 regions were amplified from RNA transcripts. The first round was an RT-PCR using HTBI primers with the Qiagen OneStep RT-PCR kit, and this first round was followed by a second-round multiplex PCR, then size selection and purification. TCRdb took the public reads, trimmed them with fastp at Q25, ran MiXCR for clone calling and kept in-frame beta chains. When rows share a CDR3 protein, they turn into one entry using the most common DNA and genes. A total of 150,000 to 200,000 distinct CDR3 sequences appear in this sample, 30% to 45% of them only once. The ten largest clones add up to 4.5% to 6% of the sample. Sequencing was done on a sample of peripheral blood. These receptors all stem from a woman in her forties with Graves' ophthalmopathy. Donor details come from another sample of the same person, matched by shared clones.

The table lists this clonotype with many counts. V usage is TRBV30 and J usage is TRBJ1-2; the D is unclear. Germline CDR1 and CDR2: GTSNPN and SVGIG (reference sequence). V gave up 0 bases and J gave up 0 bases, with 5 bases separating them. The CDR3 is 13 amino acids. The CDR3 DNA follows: TGTGCCTGGAGTGTATGGGCTAACTATGGCTACACCTTC. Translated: CAWSVWANYGYTF.

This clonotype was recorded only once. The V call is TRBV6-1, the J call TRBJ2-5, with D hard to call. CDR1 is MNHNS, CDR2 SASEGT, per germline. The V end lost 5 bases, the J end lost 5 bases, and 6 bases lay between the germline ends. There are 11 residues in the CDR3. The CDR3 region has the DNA TGTGCCAGCAGTCGCGCGGAGACCCAGTACTTC. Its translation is CASSRAETQYF.

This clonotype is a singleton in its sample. CDR3 bases: TGTGCCAGCAGTTTAGGAGTAGGGGGAAAGTACTTC. It specifies CASSLGVGGKYF. This sequence joins TRBV28 and TRBJ2-7; possible D gene TRBD1, 6 bases. The V gene's germline CDR1 is MDHEN and CDR2 SYDVKM. Between the trimmed V and J ends, which lost 2 bases and 11 bases, there was a span of 13 bases. The CDR3 contains 12 residues.

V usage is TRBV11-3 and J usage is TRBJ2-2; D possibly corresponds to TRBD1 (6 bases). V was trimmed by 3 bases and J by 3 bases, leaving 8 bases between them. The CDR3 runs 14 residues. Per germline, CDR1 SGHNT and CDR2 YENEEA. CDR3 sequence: CASSFGQYTGELFF. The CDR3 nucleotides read TGTGCCAGCAGCTTCGGACAGTACACCGGGGAGCTGTTTTTT.

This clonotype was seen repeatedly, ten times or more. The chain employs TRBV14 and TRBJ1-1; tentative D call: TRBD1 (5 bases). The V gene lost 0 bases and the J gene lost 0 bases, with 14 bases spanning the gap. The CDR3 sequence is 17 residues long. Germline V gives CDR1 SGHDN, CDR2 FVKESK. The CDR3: CASSQDGHTLMNTEAFF. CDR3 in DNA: TGTGCCAGCAGCCAAGATGGACATACTCTCATGAACACTGAAGCTTTCTTT. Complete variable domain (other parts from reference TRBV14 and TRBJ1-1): EAGVTQFPSHSVIEKGQTVTLRCDPISGHDNLYWYRRVMGKEIKFLLHFVKESKQDESGMPNNRFLAERTGGTYSTLKVQPAELEDSGVYFCASSQDGHTLMNTEAFFGQGTRLTVV.